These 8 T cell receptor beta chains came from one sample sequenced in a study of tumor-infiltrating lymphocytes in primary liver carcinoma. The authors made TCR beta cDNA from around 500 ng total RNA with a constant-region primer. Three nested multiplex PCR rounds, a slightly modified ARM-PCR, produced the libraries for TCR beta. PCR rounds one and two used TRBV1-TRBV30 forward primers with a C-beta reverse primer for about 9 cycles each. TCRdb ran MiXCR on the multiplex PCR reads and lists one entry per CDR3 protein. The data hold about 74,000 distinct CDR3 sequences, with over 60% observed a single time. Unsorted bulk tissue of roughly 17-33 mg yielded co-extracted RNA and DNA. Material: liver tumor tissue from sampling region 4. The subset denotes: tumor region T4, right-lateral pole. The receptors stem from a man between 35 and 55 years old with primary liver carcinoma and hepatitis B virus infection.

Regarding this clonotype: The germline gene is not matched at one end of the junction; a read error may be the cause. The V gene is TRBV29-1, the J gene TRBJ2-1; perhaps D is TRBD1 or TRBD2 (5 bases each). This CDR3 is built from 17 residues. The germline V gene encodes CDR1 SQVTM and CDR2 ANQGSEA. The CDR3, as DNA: TGCAGCGTTGGGGGGTATCATGCATCGGCGACCTACAATGAGCAGCTCTTT. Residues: CSVGGYHASATYNEQLF.

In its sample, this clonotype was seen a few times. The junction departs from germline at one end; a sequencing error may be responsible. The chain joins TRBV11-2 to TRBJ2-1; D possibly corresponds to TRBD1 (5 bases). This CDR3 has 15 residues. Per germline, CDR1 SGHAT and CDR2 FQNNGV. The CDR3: CVSSSHRGSYNEQFF. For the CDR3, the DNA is TGTGTCAGCAGCTCCCATAGGGGCTCCTACAATGAGCAGTTCTTC. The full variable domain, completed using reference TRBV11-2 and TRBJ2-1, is EAGVAQSPRYKIIEKRQSVAFWCNPISGHATLYWYQQILGQGPKLLIQFQNNGVVDDSQLPKDRFSAERLKGVDSTLKIQPAKLEDSAVYLCVSSSHRGSYNEQFFGPGTRLTVL.

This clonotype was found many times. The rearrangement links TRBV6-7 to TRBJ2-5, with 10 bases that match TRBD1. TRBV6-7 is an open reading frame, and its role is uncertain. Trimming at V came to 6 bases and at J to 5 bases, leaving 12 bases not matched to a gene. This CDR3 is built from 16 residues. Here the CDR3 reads CASRTPGQGRRETQYF. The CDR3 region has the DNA TGTGCCAGCAGGACCCCGGGACAGGGGCGGAGGGAGACCCAGTACTTC.

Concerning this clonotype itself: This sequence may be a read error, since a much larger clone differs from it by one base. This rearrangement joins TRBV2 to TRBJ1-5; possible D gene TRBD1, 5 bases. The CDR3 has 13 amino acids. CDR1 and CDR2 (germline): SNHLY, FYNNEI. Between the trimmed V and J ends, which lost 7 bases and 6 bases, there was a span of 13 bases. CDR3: CASNEDGGQPQHF. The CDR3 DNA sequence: TGTGCCAGCAATGAGGATGGGGGTCAGCCCCAGCATTTT.

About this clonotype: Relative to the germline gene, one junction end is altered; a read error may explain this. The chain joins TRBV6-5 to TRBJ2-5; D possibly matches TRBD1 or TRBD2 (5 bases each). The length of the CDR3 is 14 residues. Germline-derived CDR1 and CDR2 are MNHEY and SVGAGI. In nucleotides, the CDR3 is TGTGCCAACAGTTACGGGACCTCTCAGGAGACCCAGTACTTC. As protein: CANSYGTSQETQYF.

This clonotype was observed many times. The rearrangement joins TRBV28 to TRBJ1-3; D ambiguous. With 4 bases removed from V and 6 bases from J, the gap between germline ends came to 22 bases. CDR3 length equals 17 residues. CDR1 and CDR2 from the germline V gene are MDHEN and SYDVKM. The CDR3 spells CASSSPLGHFAENTIYF. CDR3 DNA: TGTGCCAGCAGTTCTCCCCTAGGGCATTTTGCGGAAAACACCATATATTTT.

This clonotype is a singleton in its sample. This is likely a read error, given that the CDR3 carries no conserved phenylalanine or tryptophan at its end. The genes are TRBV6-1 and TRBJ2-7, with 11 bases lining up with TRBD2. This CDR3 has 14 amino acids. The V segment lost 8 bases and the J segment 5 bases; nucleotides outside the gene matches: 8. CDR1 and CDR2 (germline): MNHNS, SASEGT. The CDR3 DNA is TGTGCCAGCGAAACTAGCGGGAGAGGGAACGAGCAGTACTCC. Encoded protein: CASETSGRGNEQYS.

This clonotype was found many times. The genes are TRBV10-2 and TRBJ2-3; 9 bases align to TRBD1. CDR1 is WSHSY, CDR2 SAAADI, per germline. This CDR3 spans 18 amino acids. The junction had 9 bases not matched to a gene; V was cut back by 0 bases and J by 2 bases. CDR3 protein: CASSESIKGQGPTDTQYF. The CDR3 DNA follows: TGCGCCAGCAGTGAGTCGATTAAGGGACAGGGACCCACAGATACGCAGTATTTT.